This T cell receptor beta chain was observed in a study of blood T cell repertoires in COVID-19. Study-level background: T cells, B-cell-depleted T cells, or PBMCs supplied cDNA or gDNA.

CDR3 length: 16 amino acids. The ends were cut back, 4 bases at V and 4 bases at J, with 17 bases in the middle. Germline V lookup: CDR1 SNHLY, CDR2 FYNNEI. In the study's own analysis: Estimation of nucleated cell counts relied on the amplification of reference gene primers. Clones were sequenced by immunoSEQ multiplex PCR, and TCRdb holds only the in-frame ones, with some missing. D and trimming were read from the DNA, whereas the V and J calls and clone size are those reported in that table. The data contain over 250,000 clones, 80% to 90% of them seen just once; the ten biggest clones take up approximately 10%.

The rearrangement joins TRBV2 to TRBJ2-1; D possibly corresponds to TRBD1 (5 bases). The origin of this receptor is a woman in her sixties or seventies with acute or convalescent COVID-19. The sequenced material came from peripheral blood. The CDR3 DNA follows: TGTGCCAGCAGTGGGTGGGGCAGTAAGCTATACAATGAGCAGTTCTTC. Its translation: CASSGWGSKLYNEQFF.